This T cell receptor (beta chain) was captured by sequencing in a study of cytomegalovirus exposure and HLA in healthy donors. This clone has only a few counts. Vbeta (60) and Jbeta (13) primers were used in the PCR. Clones were read by immunoSEQ multiplex PCR, and TCRdb kept only the in-frame ones, dropping some. The table shows roughly 110,000 clones, with about 74% occurring only once. The CDR3 spans 14 residues. Germline assignment: CDR1 SGDLS and CDR2 YYNGEE. With V trimmed by 5 bases and J by 4 bases, 7 bases remained unmatched. Sequencing used PBMCs. The chain recombines TRBV9 with TRBJ1-2, with 8 bases that match TRBD1. The TCR sequence derives from a middle-aged woman in good health and CMV-seropositive. This CDR3 reads CASRLQGGGYGYTF. In nucleotides, the CDR3 is TGTGCCAGCAGGTTACAGGGGGGGGGCTATGGCTACACCTTC.